Shown below are 28 T cell receptor beta chains from a single sample sequenced in a study of CD8 T cells in ankylosing spondylitis. Their antigen targets remain unknown. General observations from the study: About eight highly homologous variants made up a TCR beta motif that seemed to typify ankylosing spondylitis blood.

TCRdb re-analysed the 5' RACE reads in MiXCR, keeping a single row per CDR3 protein. This sample has over 450,000 distinct CDR3 sequences, with 9.5% to 15% found just once. Sequencing was performed on blood, either unsorted or a sorted T cell fraction (not recorded which). All receptors come from a male donor with ankylosing spondylitis.

This clonotype was seen more than once but under ten times. The genes are TRBV24-1 and TRBJ2-1, with TRBD1 matching 7 bases. J lost 8 bases, V lost 4 bases, and 4 bases had no gene match. Germline values: CDR1 KGHDR, CDR2 SFDVKD. The CDR3 spans 13 residues. The CDR3 here is CATSDNDRDEQFF. The CDR3, as DNA: TGTGCCACCAGTGACAACGACAGGGATGAGCAGTTCTTC.

The chain employs TRBV6-1 and TRBJ1-2; TRBD1 matches at 9 bases. CDR1 is MNHNS and CDR2 is SASEGT in the germline V gene. The CDR3 runs 13 residues. With V trimmed by 6 bases and J by 9 bases, 8 bases remained unmatched. DNA of the CDR3: TGTGCCAGCAGCCTCCGGGACAGGGATAGCTACACCTTC. This codes for CASSLRDRDSYTF.

V usage is TRBV11-1 and J usage is TRBJ2-7; 11 bases fit TRBD2. The CDR3 has 15 amino acids. Germline loops: CDR1 SGHAT, CDR2 FQDESV (reference sequence). Trimming removed 4 bases from V and 2 bases from J; junction bases left unmatched: 4. The CDR3 spells CASSSGTSGTYEQYV. In DNA, the CDR3 is TGTGCCAGCAGCTCTGGGACTAGCGGTACCTACGAGCAGTACGTC.

This clonotype was counted between two and nine times. The genes are TRBV2 and TRBJ2-5; D is unclear. V lost 3 bases and J 4 bases, leaving 6 bases between the germline ends. Germline V lookup: CDR1 SNHLY, CDR2 FYNNEI. CDR3 length: 12 amino acids. The CDR3 DNA follows: TGTGCCAGCAGTGAGACCATAGAGACCCAGTACTTC. It codes for CASSETIETQYF.

The V call is TRBV18, the J call TRBJ2-1; the match to TRBD1 covers 11 bases. V gave up 1 base and J gave up 5 bases; unmatched junction bases: 4. The CDR3 loop spans 16 amino acids. From germline, CDR1 is KGHSH and CDR2 LQKENI. The CDR3 protein is CASSPLSGQGDNEQFF. CDR3 in DNA: TGTGCCAGCTCACCACTTTCGGGACAGGGGGACAATGAGCAGTTCTTC.

This clonotype was recorded a few times. The J gene is TRBJ1-6, the V gene TRBV2; no clear D gene. The V gene's germline CDR1 is SNHLY and CDR2 FYNNEI. The ends were cut back, 1 base at V and 10 bases at J, with 17 bases in the middle. There are 16 residues in the CDR3. CDR3 sequence (DNA): TGTGCCAGCAGTGAAGTGGGGATGGGCCTGAACTCACCCCTCCACTTT. It translates to CASSEVGMGLNSPLHF.

The chain recombines TRBV27 with TRBJ2-7; D may be TRBD1 (6 bases). With 3 bases removed from V and 2 bases from J, the gap between germline ends came to 11 bases. The CDR3 is 14 amino acids. CDR1 and CDR2 from the germline V gene are MNHEY and SMNVEV (reference sequence). The CDR3 loop reads CASSFQGRTYEQYF. The CDR3, as DNA: TGTGCCAGCAGTTTCCAGGGGCGGACCTACGAGCAGTACTTC.

The chain employs TRBV11-3 and TRBJ1-2; no clear D gene. Germline V gene lookup returns CDR1 SGHNT and CDR2 YENEEA. V was clipped by 5 bases and J by 7 bases, with 17 bases between them. This CDR3 region has 14 residues. The CDR3 here is CASSISSGRGGYTF. The DNA for the CDR3 is TGTGCCAGCAGCATTAGTTCCGGACGGGGTGGCTACACCTTC.

The chain carries TRBV20-1 and TRBJ2-3, with a tentative D call TRBD2 (6 bases). Per the germline V gene, CDR1 is DFQATT and CDR2 is SNEGSKA (reference sequence). There are 14 residues in the CDR3. V was shortened by 2 bases and J by 2 bases, with 11 bases between the two germline ends. Here the CDR3 DNA reads TGCAGTGCTAGATGGCTAGCGACCACAGATACGCAGTATTTT. Translation gives CSARWLATTDTQYF.

The chain has TRBV5-1 and TRBJ2-1; D is possibly TRBD2 (6 bases). V lost 0 bases to trimming and J lost 6 bases, with 10 bases between them. Germline V gives CDR1 SGHRS, CDR2 YFSETQ. CDR3 length equals 14 residues. The CDR3: CASSLEGLRNEQFF. The CDR3 coding sequence is TGCGCCAGCAGCTTGGAAGGACTACGCAATGAGCAGTTCTTC.

The chain employs TRBV7-2 and TRBJ2-5; possible D gene TRBD2, 6 bases. The V and J ends lost 4 bases and 1 base respectively, with 13 bases between them. CDR1 and CDR2 from the germline V gene are SGHTA and FQGNSA. The CDR3 extends over 15 amino acids. CDR3 sequence: CASSSTPGLQETQYF. DNA of the CDR3: TGTGCCAGCAGCTCCACGCCGGGACTCCAAGAGACCCAGTACTTC.

The J gene is TRBJ1-2, the V gene TRBV11-2; 7 bases are a match to TRBD1. The J segment lost 6 bases and the V segment lost 5 bases, leaving 9 bases of the junction unmatched. The CDR3 has 14 amino acids. CDR1 and CDR2 (germline): SGHAT, FQNNGV. CDR3: CASSQTVRGDGYTF. The CDR3 region has the DNA TGTGCCAGCAGCCAGACGGTCAGGGGGGATGGCTACACCTTC.

Only a few counts were recorded for this clonotype. The chain employs TRBV5-5 and TRBJ2-3; D could derive from TRBD1 or TRBD2 (6 bases each). The V end was cut by 6 bases, the J end by 4 bases, with 18 bases between. Germline lookup yields CDR1 SGHKS and CDR2 YYEKEE (reference sequence). The CDR3 is made up of 15 amino acids. This CDR3 reads CASIWGTWTADTQYF. CDR3 nucleotide sequence: TGTGCCAGCATCTGGGGGACTTGGACAGCAGATACGCAGTATTTT.

This clonotype has only a few counts. The V and J genes are TRBV28 and TRBJ2-2, with D hard to call. Germline loops: CDR1 MDHEN, CDR2 SYDVKM. CDR3 size: 17 residues. The V end lost 4 bases, the J end lost 8 bases, and 23 bases lay between the germline ends. The CDR3 is CASSSSPFRMNTGELFF. In DNA, the CDR3 is TGTGCCAGCAGTTCATCCCCCTTCAGAATGAATACGGGGGAGCTGTTTTTT. Combining the CDR3 with reference TRBV28 and TRBJ2-2 gives the whole variable domain DVKVTQSSRYLVKRTGEKVFLECVQDMDHENMFWYRQDPGLGLRLIYFSYDVKMKEKGDIPEGYSVSREKKERFSLILESASTNQTSMYLCASSSSPFRMNTGELFFGEGSRLTVL.

This clonotype was seen a few times. The rearrangement links TRBV5-1 to TRBJ2-1; D is unclear. The CDR3 spans 14 residues. Trimming removed 7 bases from V and 0 bases from J, with 11 bases in between. CDR1 is SGHRS, CDR2 YFSETQ, per germline. The CDR3 loop is CASGILSSYNEQFF. The CDR3 DNA sequence: TGCGCCAGCGGTATACTGAGCTCCTACAATGAGCAGTTCTTC.

This clonotype was seen ten or more times. This chain connects TRBV10-3 to TRBJ1-4; 7 bases align to TRBD1. Germline values: CDR1 ENHRY, CDR2 SYGVKD. The CDR3 consists of 15 residues. V dropped 3 bases and J dropped 3; count of bases not matched to a gene: 4. The CDR3 DNA reads TGTGCCATCAGTGACACGGGACAGTCTAATGAAAAACTGTTTTTT. It is translated as CAISDTGQSNEKLFF.

This clonotype was seen only a few times. This sequence joins TRBV3-1 and TRBJ1-2, with a possible D match to TRBD1 (5 bases). CDR3 length: 15 amino acids. Germline-derived CDR1 and CDR2 are LGHDT and YNNKEL (reference sequence). V was shortened by 2 bases and J by 0 bases, with 10 bases between the two germline ends. The CDR3 DNA reads as TGTGCCAGCAGCCAACAGACAGTCTCTAACTATGGCTACACCTTC. Its translation: CASSQQTVSNYGYTF.

There are a few counts of this clonotype. CDR3 DNA: TGTGCCACCAGCAGACCTACAGGGGGATCCGGGGCCAACGTCCTGACTTTC. This translates into CATSRPTGGSGANVLTF. The V gene is TRBV15, the J gene TRBJ2-6; 8 nucleotides agree with TRBD1. This CDR3 has 17 residues. Trimming at V came to 2 bases and at J to 4 bases, leaving 7 bases not matched to a gene. Germline CDR1 is LNHNV and CDR2 is YYDKDF (reference sequence).

This clonotype has ten or more counts. The DNA of the CDR3 is TGCGCCAGCAGCTTGGATGGCAGGGGTATTGAGCAGTACGTC. It specifies CASSLDGRGIEQYV. This sequence joins TRBV5-1 and TRBJ2-7; D might be TRBD1 (6 bases). Trimming removed 0 bases from V and 7 bases from J, with 14 bases in between. Germline V gene data show CDR1 as SGHRS and CDR2 as YFSETQ. CDR3 length equals 14 residues.

The table lists this clonotype with many counts. The J gene is TRBJ2-1, the V gene TRBV4-1; D may be TRBD1 or TRBD2 (6 bases each). Germline V gene data show CDR1 as MGHRA and CDR2 as YSYEKL. The CDR3 length is 15 residues. V was clipped by 4 bases and J by 7 bases, with 17 bases between them. This chain's CDR3 is CASSLSRGARNEQFF. The DNA for the CDR3 is TGCGCCAGCAGCCTCTCTAGGGGGGCGAGAAATGAGCAGTTCTTC.

This clonotype was seen at least ten times. This sequence joins TRBV12-3 or TRBV12-4 and TRBJ2-3, with D possibly being TRBD2 (6 bases). The germline V and J ends were trimmed by 5 bases and 6 bases, with 9 bases remaining between them. The length of the CDR3 is 12 residues. The CDR3 protein is CASSTSSDTQYF. The CDR3 DNA is TGTGCCAGCAGTACTAGCTCCGATACGCAGTATTTT.

V is TRBV7-2 and J is TRBJ2-7; D unresolved. Deletions cut 5 bases from V and 3 bases from J, with 17 bases between. The germline gives CDR1 SGHTA, CDR2 FQGNSA. This CDR3 is 15 amino acids long. The CDR3 region has the DNA TGTGCCAGCAGCCCTTCAGTAACACTCATCTACGAGCAGTACTTC. Translated: CASSPSVTLIYEQYF. The full variable domain, with the rest looked up from reference TRBV7-2 and TRBJ2-7, is GAGVSQSPSNKVTEKGKDVELRCDPISGHTALYWYRQSLGQGLEFLIYFQGNSAPDKSGLPSDRFSAERTGGSVSTLTIQRTQQEDSAVYLCASSPSVTLIYEQYFGPGTRLTVT.

Many counts were recorded for this clonotype. CDR3 DNA sequence: TGTGCCAGCAGTCCCAGACAGTTGAGGCTAGCGGGCTACAATGAGCAGTTCTTC. Protein: CASSPRQLRLAGYNEQFF. The V gene is TRBV27, the J gene TRBJ2-1; 8 bases line up with TRBD2. The germline V gene encodes CDR1 MNHEY and CDR2 SMNVEV (reference sequence). Trimming took 5 bases from V and 3 from J; bases not matched to a gene: 15. The CDR3 has 18 residues.

This chain connects TRBV5-1 to TRBJ2-2; 10 nucleotides agree with TRBD2. This CDR3 spans 17 amino acids. CDR1 is SGHRS, CDR2 YFSETQ, per germline. Germline trimming cut 4 bases from V and 1 base from J; bases unmatched to any gene: 7. CDR3 amino acids: CASSPQTSGLNTGELFF. CDR3 coding DNA: TGCGCCAGCAGCCCACAGACTAGCGGGCTGAACACCGGGGAGCTGTTTTTT.

This chain uses TRBV11-2 with TRBJ2-7; D may match TRBD1 or TRBD2 (6 bases each). The CDR3 spans 14 residues. V was pared by 5 bases and J by 6 bases, with 17 bases between. The germline gives CDR1 SGHAT, CDR2 FQNNGV. Here the CDR3 reads CASSPGAGLVEQYF. Here the CDR3 DNA reads TGTGCCAGCAGCCCGGGGGCAGGGCTGGTCGAGCAGTACTTC.

This clonotype appeared a few times. CDR3 region: CASSIAGLPGEQYF. The CDR3 DNA is TGTGCCAGTAGTATAGCGGGACTTCCCGGGGAGCAGTACTTC. V gene TRBV19 combines with J gene TRBJ2-7; TRBD2 is a possible D gene (6 bases). Trimming took 1 base from V and 7 from J, leaving 14 bases between them. The CDR3 is 14 residues long. Germline CDR1 LNHDA, CDR2 SQIVND (reference sequence).

In this sample, this clonotype turned up many times. The chain uses TRBV2 and TRBJ2-2; possibly TRBD1 for D (6 bases). V gave up 7 bases and J gave up 5 bases, with 8 bases separating them. The CDR3 has 12 amino acids. CDR1 is SNHLY, CDR2 FYNNEI, per germline. The CDR3 here is CASNRVTGELFF. The CDR3 nucleotides are TGTGCCAGCAACAGGGTTACCGGGGAGCTGTTTTTT.

This clonotype was seen more than once but under ten times. The rearrangement links TRBV20-1 to TRBJ2-1, with 9 bases matching TRBD2. This CDR3 spans 14 amino acids. Germline assignment: CDR1 DFQATT and CDR2 SNEGSKA (reference sequence). Trimming at V came to 6 bases and at J to 6 bases, leaving 9 bases not matched to a gene. Here the CDR3 DNA reads TGCAGTGCCACACCACAACTAGCGGGCAATGAGCAGTTCTTC. It yields the protein CSATPQLAGNEQFF.